These 23 T cell receptor beta chains were all obtained from the same sample, sequenced in a study of T-cell memory formation after mild COVID-19. TCRdb re-called the 5' RACE reads with MiXCR, one entry per CDR3 protein. The data show about 400,000 distinct CDR3 sequences, less than 25% seen once. The source material was PBMCs or a T cell subset sorted from them (not recorded which). These receptor sequences come from an adult woman who had mild COVID-19 (a few samples of this study predate the infection). Cell type and time point are not known.

This clonotype occurred once. The gene calls are TRBV9 and TRBJ1-1; D remains unclear. The V end was cut by 4 bases, the J end by 1 base, with 8 bases between. This CDR3 region has 13 residues. Germline loops: CDR1 SGDLS, CDR2 YYNGEE. CDR3 in amino acids: CASSSVGNTEAFF. For the CDR3, the DNA is TGTGCCAGCAGCAGCGTGGGGAACACTGAAGCTTTCTTT. The whole variable domain, filled in from reference TRBV9 and TRBJ1-1, reads DSGVTQTPKHLITATGQRVTLRCSPRSGDLSVYWYQQSLDQGLQFLIQYYNGEERAKGNILERFSAQQFPDLHSELNLSSLELGDSALYFCASSSVGNTEAFFGQGTRLTVV.

This rearrangement joins TRBV7-2 to TRBJ2-7; no firm D call. Germline V CDR1 and CDR2: SGHTA, FQGNSA. The CDR3 length is 15 residues. Trimming pared 0 bases from V and 1 base from J, leaving 10 bases between. For the CDR3, the DNA is TGTGCCAGCAGCTTAGCGCTGGACGGATCCTACGAGCAGTACTTC. The encoded protein is CASSLALDGSYEQYF.

V and J are TRBV29-1 and TRBJ1-5; 9 bases are shared with TRBD1. CDR3 length equals 15 residues. The J segment lost 3 bases and the V segment lost 6 bases, leaving 9 bases of the junction unmatched. CDR1 and CDR2 from the germline V gene are SQVTM and ANQGSEA. Here the CDR3 reads CSVTGGTGANQPQHF. The CDR3 region has the DNA TGCAGCGTCACAGGGGGCACGGGGGCCAATCAGCCCCAGCATTTT. The whole variable domain, filled in from reference TRBV29-1 and TRBJ1-5, reads SAVISQKPSRDICQRGTSLTIQCQVDSQVTMMFWYRQQPGQSLTLIATANQGSEATYESGFVIDKFPISRPNLTFSTLTVSNMSPEDSSIYLCSVTGGTGANQPQHFGDGTRLSIL.

The chain combines TRBV20-1 with TRBJ2-3; 10 positions match TRBD1. Germline values: CDR1 DFQATT, CDR2 SNEGSKA (reference sequence). With 3 bases clipped from V and 4 bases from J, the junction kept 4 bases outside the gene matches. CDR3 length: 14 amino acids. The CDR3 protein is CSASGTGAADTQYF. The CDR3 DNA is TGCAGTGCTAGCGGGACAGGGGCGGCAGATACGCAGTATTTT.

This clonotype came up a few times. The V gene is TRBV4-1, the J gene TRBJ2-1; unclear D gene. The germline gives CDR1 MGHRA, CDR2 YSYEKL. Trimming shortened V by 1 base and J by 2 bases, and 12 bases separated the two germline ends. The CDR3 spans 16 residues. The CDR3 region is CASSQVWTAPYNEQFF. Here the CDR3 DNA reads TGCGCCAGCAGCCAAGTTTGGACGGCGCCCTACAATGAGCAGTTCTTC.

This clonotype was seen a handful of times. J is TRBJ2-7 and V is TRBV29-1; 8 positions agree with TRBD2. With V trimmed by 1 base and J by 2 bases, 4 bases remained unmatched. The CDR3 runs 14 residues. Germline loops: CDR1 SQVTM, CDR2 ANQGSEA. CDR3: CSVEVWRGAYEQYF. As DNA, the CDR3 is TGCAGCGTTGAAGTTTGGCGGGGGGCCTACGAGCAGTACTTC.

This sequence joins TRBV28 and TRBJ2-1; D not resolved. The CDR3 spans 15 residues. Trimming took off 4 bases at V and 7 bases at J, with 17 bases between the two ends. The germline V gene has CDR1 MDHEN and CDR2 SYDVKM. This chain's CDR3 is CASSYRVTSGNEQFF. The DNA for the CDR3 is TGTGCCAGCAGTTATAGGGTCACCTCAGGTAATGAGCAGTTCTTC.

This chain links TRBV7-9 with TRBJ1-1, with D unclear. The CDR3 is 13 residues long. CDR1 is SEHNR, CDR2 FQNEAQ, per germline (reference sequence). V was shortened by 2 bases and J by 8 bases, with 12 bases between the two germline ends. CDR3 bases: TGTGCCAGCAGCTTATCCGTCTCCGGAGAAGCTTTCTTT. This translates into CASSLSVSGEAFF.

This clonotype was counted a few times. CDR3 amino acids: CASSLLVGDQPQHF. CDR3 bases: TGTGCCAGCAGTTTACTTGTAGGGGATCAGCCCCAGCATTTT. This chain uses TRBV6-5 with TRBJ1-5; a weak D match, TRBD1 (5 bases). The length of the CDR3 is 14 residues. Germline values: CDR1 MNHEY, CDR2 SVGAGI. The germline V and J ends were trimmed by 4 bases and 5 bases, with 12 bases remaining between them.

The chain employs TRBV6-6 and TRBJ2-5; D remains unclear. The CDR3 has 12 amino acids. V lost 5 bases and J 5 bases, leaving 9 bases between the germline ends. Germline V CDR1 and CDR2: MNHNY, SVGAGI (reference sequence). DNA of the CDR3: TGTGCCAGCAGTAACCCTACGGAGACCCAGTACTTC. Encoded protein: CASSNPTETQYF.

The chain carries TRBV4-1 and TRBJ2-5; 8 nucleotides align to TRBD2. The junction had 5 bases not matched to a gene; V was cut back by 1 base and J by 4 bases. The CDR3 is 15 residues long. Germline CDR1 and CDR2: MGHRA and YSYEKL. CDR3 residues: CASSQGGSGGETQYF. CDR3 in DNA: TGCGCCAGCAGCCAAGGGGGGAGCGGGGGAGAGACCCAGTACTTC.

This clonotype was observed a handful of times. The chain uses TRBV19 and TRBJ2-5; D unclear. The V end was cut by 4 bases, the J end by 5 bases, with 17 bases between. Germline CDR1 reads LNHDA; CDR2 reads SQIVND (reference sequence). This CDR3 contains 15 residues. Here the CDR3 reads CASSTRWQHKETQYF. CDR3 DNA sequence: TGTGCCAGTAGTACCCGGTGGCAGCATAAGGAGACCCAGTACTTC.

This chain links TRBV11-2 with TRBJ2-2; no clear D. Between the trimmed V and J ends, which lost 5 bases and 4 bases, there was a span of 8 bases. The germline V gene has CDR1 SGHAT and CDR2 FQNNGV. The CDR3 covers 13 residues. The DNA of the CDR3 is TGTGCCAGCAGCCCCGCTTTCACCGGGGAGCTGTTTTTT. The encoded protein is CASSPAFTGELFF.

The table lists this clonotype with a few counts. This rearrangement joins TRBV6-1 to TRBJ1-5; 8 nucleotides match TRBD1. The junction had 6 bases not matched to a gene; V was cut back by 3 bases and J by 2 bases. The CDR3 spans 16 residues. CDR1 is MNHNS, CDR2 SASEGT, per germline. The CDR3 here is CASSEMDRVGNQPQHF. CDR3 nucleotide sequence: TGTGCCAGCAGTGAGATGGACAGGGTAGGCAATCAGCCCCAGCATTTT.

This clonotype was counted between two and nine times. The J gene is TRBJ2-7, the V gene TRBV5-1, with D possibly being TRBD1 (5 bases). The CDR3 sequence is 14 residues long. V was shortened by 4 bases and J by 3 bases, with 14 bases between the two germline ends. Germline CDR1 and CDR2: SGHRS and YFSETQ. The CDR3 nucleotides read TGCGCCAGCAGCCATGGACACCAAATCTACGAGCAGTACTTC. This codes for CASSHGHQIYEQYF.

J is TRBJ1-5 and V is TRBV12-3 or TRBV12-4; D is uncertain. This CDR3 contains 14 residues. The V end was cut by 4 bases, the J end by 1 base, with 8 bases between. CDR3 protein: CASSWSLSNQPQHF. DNA for the CDR3: TGTGCCAGCAGTTGGTCCCTAAGCAATCAGCCCCAGCATTTT.

The chain has TRBV12-3 or TRBV12-4 and TRBJ1-1; TRBD1 might be the D (6 bases). The CDR3 spans 14 residues. V lost 3 bases and J lost 5, with 13 bases in between. The CDR3 DNA sequence: TGTGCCAGCAGTTTGGCGGGGGGCAAGACTGAAGCTTTCTTT. It encodes CASSLAGGKTEAFF.

Note on this clonotype: One junction end disagrees with the germline gene, perhaps due to a read error. The chain joins TRBV12-3 or TRBV12-4 to TRBJ2-2; TRBD2 matches 9 bases. This CDR3 region has 16 residues. CDR3 DNA sequence: TGTGCCAGCATTGAGGGGCGGGGGGGCAACACCGTGGAGCTGTTTTTT. Its protein is CASIEGRGGNTVELFF.

This clonotype has only a few counts. This chain connects TRBV6-6 to TRBJ2-1, with 12 bases aligning to TRBD2. The CDR3 spans 16 residues. In germline, CDR1 is MNHNY, CDR2 SVGAGI (reference sequence). Trimming removed 2 bases from V and 7 bases from J; junction bases left unmatched: 6. DNA for the CDR3: TGTGCCAGCAGTTACCGGCTAGCGGGGGGGCGGAATGAGCAGTTCTTC. Translating it yields CASSYRLAGGRNEQFF.

This clonotype has just a few counts. The chain uses TRBV6-1 and TRBJ2-5; the match to TRBD2 covers 9 bases. The V gene's germline CDR1 is MNHNS and CDR2 SASEGT. Trimming cost V 5 bases and J 7 bases; bases outside gene matches: 14. CDR3 length: 16 amino acids. The CDR3 coding sequence is TGTGCCAGCAGTAGGGCCGGGACTAGCCGAGCTGGGACCCAGTACTTC. Translating it yields CASSRAGTSRAGTQYF.

This chain connects TRBV20-1 to TRBJ2-3, with 9 bases lining up with TRBD1. J was trimmed by 6 bases and V by 5 bases; bases with no gene match: 9. The CDR3 totals 14 residues. From germline, CDR1 is DFQATT and CDR2 SNEGSKA (reference sequence). This CDR3 reads CSAGYRDRVDTQYF. The CDR3 DNA reads as TGCAGTGCTGGCTACCGGGACAGGGTGGATACGCAGTATTTT.

This rearrangement joins TRBV7-9 to TRBJ2-7; TRBD1 agrees at 7 bases. J lost 2 bases, V lost 5 bases, and 9 bases had no gene match. The CDR3 runs 15 residues. Germline lookup yields CDR1 SEHNR and CDR2 FQNEAQ (reference sequence). The CDR3 DNA reads TGTGCCAGCAGCCTAGGGGTCGGGACAGCCTACGAGCAGTACTTC. This sequence encodes CASSLGVGTAYEQYF.

The DNA of the CDR3 is TGCAGTGCTAGCAACAATCTTATGAACACTGAAGCTTTCTTT. Translation gives CSASNNLMNTEAFF. The gene calls are TRBV20-1 and TRBJ1-1; the D is unclear. This CDR3 is built from 14 residues. Trimming pared 3 bases from V and 0 bases from J, leaving 11 bases between. Germline-derived CDR1 and CDR2 are DFQATT and SNEGSKA (reference sequence).